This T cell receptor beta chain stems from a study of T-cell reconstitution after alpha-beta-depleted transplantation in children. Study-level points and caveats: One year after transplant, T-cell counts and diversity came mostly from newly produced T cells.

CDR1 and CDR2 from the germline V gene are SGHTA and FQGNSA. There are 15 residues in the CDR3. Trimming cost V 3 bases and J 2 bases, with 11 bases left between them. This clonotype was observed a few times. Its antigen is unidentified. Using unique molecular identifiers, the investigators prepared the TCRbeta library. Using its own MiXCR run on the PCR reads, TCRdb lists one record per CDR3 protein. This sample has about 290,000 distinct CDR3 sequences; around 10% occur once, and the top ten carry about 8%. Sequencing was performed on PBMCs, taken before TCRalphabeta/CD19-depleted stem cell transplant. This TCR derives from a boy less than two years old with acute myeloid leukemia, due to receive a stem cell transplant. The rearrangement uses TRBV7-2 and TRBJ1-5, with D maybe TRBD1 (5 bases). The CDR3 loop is CASSLVTTGNQPQHF. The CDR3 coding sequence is TGTGCCAGCAGCTTGGTCACGACAGGCAATCAGCCCCAGCATTTT.